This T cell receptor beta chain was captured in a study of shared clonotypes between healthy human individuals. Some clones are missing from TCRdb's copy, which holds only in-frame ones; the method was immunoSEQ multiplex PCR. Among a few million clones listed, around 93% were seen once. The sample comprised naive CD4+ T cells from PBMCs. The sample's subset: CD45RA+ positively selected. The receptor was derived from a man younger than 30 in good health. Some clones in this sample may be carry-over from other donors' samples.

Here the CDR3 DNA reads TGTGCCACCGCGCAGGCTGCCTATGGCTACACCTTC. As protein: CATAQAAYGYTF. The chain recombines TRBV15 with TRBJ1-2, with D hard to call. The germline V gene encodes CDR1 LNHNV and CDR2 YYDKDF (reference sequence). V gave up 8 bases and J gave up 4 bases, with 11 bases separating them. This CDR3 is 12 amino acids long. The full variable domain, its missing parts supplied by reference TRBV15 and TRBJ1-2, is DAMVIQNPRYQVTQFGKPVTLSCSQTLNHNVMYWYQQKSSQAPKLLFHYYDKDFNNEADTPDNFQSRRPNTSFCFLDIRSPGLGDTAMYLCATAQAAYGYTFGSGTRLTVV.